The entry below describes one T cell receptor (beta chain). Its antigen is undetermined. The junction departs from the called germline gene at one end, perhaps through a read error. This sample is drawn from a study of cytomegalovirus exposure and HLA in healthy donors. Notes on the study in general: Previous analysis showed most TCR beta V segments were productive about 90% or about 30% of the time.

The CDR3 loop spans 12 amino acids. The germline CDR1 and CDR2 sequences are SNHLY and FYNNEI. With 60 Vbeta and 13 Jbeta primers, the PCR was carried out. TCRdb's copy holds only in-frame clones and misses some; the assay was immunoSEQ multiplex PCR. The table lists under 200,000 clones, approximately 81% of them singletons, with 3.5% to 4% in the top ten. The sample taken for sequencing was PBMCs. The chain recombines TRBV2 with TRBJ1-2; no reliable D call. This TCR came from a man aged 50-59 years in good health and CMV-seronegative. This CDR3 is CASSDINYGYTF. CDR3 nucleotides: TGTGCCAGTAGTGACATTAACTATGGCTACACCTTC.